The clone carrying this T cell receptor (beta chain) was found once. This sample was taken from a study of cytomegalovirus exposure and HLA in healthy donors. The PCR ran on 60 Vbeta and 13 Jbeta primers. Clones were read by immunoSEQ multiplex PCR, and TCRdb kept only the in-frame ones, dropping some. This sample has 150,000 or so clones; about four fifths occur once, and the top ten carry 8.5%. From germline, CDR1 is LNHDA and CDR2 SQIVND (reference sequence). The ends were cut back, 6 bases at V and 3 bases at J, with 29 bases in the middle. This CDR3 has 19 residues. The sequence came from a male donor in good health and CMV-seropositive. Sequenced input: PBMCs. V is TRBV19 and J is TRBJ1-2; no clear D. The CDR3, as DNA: TGTGCCAGTAGCTCCGCGCTACAAGTCAGGATGCTATTGGACTATGGCTACACCTTC. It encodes CASSSALQVRMLLDYGYTF.